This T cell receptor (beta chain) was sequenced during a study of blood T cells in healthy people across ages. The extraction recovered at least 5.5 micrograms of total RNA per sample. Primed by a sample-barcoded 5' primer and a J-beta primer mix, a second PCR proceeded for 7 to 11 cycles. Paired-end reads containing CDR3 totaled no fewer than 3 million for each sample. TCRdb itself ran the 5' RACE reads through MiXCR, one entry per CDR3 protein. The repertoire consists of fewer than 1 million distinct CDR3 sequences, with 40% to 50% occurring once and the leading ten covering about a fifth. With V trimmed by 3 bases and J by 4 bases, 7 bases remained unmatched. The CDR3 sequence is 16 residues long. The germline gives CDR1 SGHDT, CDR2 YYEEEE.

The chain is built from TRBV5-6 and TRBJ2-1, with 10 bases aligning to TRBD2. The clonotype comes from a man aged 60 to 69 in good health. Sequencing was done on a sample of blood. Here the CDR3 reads CASSSLSGGLYNEQFF. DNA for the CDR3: TGTGCCAGCAGCTCCCTTAGCGGGGGGCTTTACAATGAGCAGTTCTTC.